Below, one T cell receptor (beta chain) is given with its context. These data come from a study of blood T cell repertoires in COVID-19. Across the whole study: COVID-19 samples, acute and convalescent, were from the United States, Italy and Spain. T cells, B-cell-depleted T cells, or PBMCs provided the cDNA or gDNA that served as material.

The V and J ends lost 4 bases and 4 bases, in that order; junction bases with no gene match: 4. Germline values: CDR1 SGHNT, CDR2 YYREEE (reference sequence). The CDR3 totals 15 residues. Authors' methods: Nucleated cell number was recorded as an estimate derived from reference gene primer amplification. Produced via immunoSEQ multiplex PCR; TCRdb's table is partial and in-frame only. That table gives V, J and clone size, and the DNA gave D and trimming. Counted here are 100,000 to 150,000 clones, roughly 69% occurring once; the ten biggest clones make up under 2.5%. What was sequenced was peripheral blood. The J gene is TRBJ2-1, the V gene TRBV5-4; 11 bases match TRBD2. This clonotype was sampled from an older woman with acute or convalescent COVID-19. The CDR3 loop reads CASSELAGAYNEQFF. Written as DNA, the CDR3 is TGTGCCAGCAGCGAACTAGCGGGAGCTTACAATGAGCAGTTCTTC.